The clone carrying this T cell receptor beta chain has only a few counts. The antigen remains undetermined. This sample also contains other DNA sequences that code for the same CDR3. Every donor had blood drawn once into heparin, around 0.12 L on average. This specimen comes from a study of beta chain features in type 1 diabetes. Study-level findings and limits: All four CD4+ subsets from Type 1 diabetes patients carried moderately but significantly shorter TCRB CDR3s. The similarity of naive, central memory and Treg TCRB repertoires appeared greater among patients than among healthy donors.

The CDR3 has 11 amino acids. Germline values: CDR1 SQVTM, CDR2 ANQGSEA. Trimming pared 6 bases from V and 3 bases from J, leaving 8 bases between. Isolated RNA was reverse transcribed in full, so expressed TCRB transcripts were sequenced. Here immunoSEQ multiplex PCR was the method, and the copy in TCRdb shows in-frame clones only, minus some. The repertoire includes some 160,000 clones, roughly 9% of them detected once, and under 0.85% sits in the top ten. The chain uses TRBV29-1 and TRBJ1-2; tentative D call: TRBD1 (5 bases). This receptor was identified in a woman aged 30 to 39 with type 1 diabetes. The sequencing input was central memory CD4+ T cells from blood. This chain's CDR3 is CSVTDDYGYTF. The CDR3 DNA sequence: TGCAGCGTGACAGATGACTATGGCTACACCTTC.